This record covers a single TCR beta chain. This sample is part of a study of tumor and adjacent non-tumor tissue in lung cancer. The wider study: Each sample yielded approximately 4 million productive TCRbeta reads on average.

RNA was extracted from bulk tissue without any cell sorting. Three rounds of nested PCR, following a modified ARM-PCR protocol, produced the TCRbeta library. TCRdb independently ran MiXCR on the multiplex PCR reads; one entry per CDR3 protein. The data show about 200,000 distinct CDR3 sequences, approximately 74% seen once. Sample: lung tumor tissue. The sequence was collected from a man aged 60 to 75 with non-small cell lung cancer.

The CDR3 DNA reads TGTACCATCGGCAGGCGCACCTACAATGAGCAGTTCTTC. Its translation: CTIGRRTYNEQFF. V and J are TRBV6-5 and TRBJ2-1; D remains ambiguous. The CDR3 spans 13 residues. The germline V gene has CDR1 MNHEY and CDR2 SVGAGI.